This T cell receptor beta chain stems from a study of blood T cell repertoires in COVID-19. For the study at large: Sample material is recorded as cDNA or gDNA derived from T cells, B-cell-depleted T cells, or PBMCs.

Using immunoSEQ multiplex PCR, the repertoire was profiled, and TCRdb retains in-frame clones only, with some absent. The sample shows about 230,000 clones, roughly four fifths of them seen only once. Seattle participants joined during active infection and were tracked over time. The TCR originated in a woman aged 80 or over with COVID-19, enrolled during active disease. Sequencing was performed on peripheral blood.

Written as DNA, the CDR3 is TGTGCCAGCTCACCATCCGCAACAGGGGTCAGTCAGCCCCAGCATTTT. Amino acids: CASSPSATGVSQPQHF. The genes are TRBV18 and TRBJ1-5; 7 bases match TRBD1. Germline V CDR1 and CDR2: KGHSH, LQKENI. Trimming took 2 bases from V and 6 from J; bases not matched to a gene: 10. The CDR3 sequence is 16 residues long.